This TCR beta chain stems from a study of blood T cell repertoires in COVID-19 (dated by TCRdb to about 2020). Regarding the complete study: Samples from collaborators originated in the United States, Italy and Spain and spanned both the acute and convalescent phases of COVID-19. The repertoires were made available in a free public database intended to serve as a resource for research on the immune response to SARS-CoV-2. Where available, HLA class I and class II types were obtained from metadata supplied by the sample provider rather than from assay-based typing. The material from the prospective study consisted of cDNA or gDNA derived from T cells, B-cell-depleted T cells, or PBMCs. A de-identified subject ID, COVID-19 status, age in years and sex were almost always included in the sample metadata. The samples were drawn from the first 160 participants of the ongoing ImmuneRACE study and from 950 to 1,500 subjects provided by 6 global collaborators. Deeply sampled blood TCRbeta repertoires from subjects exposed to, actively infected with, or recovered from COVID-19 were included in the dataset.

Each collaborating institution followed its own protocols to collect whole blood in K2EDTA tubes. For TCRbeta analysis, collaborators shipped samples as frozen whole blood, isolated PBMCs, or DNA extracted from either of those sample types. In regard to this clone: The antigen it binds to is not known. Nothing much larger sits one base from this clone, and base qualities are not available.

The germline V gene gives CDR1 as MRHNA and CDR2 as SNTAGT. From V the trimming removes 2 bases and from J it removes 1 base, while the gene matches leave 8 bases of the junction unaccounted for. Reading from cysteine to phenylalanine, the CDR3 counts 17 amino acids. Kept here is only the CDR3 DNA, which spans 51 bases and is read in frame from base 1. TCRbeta CDR3 regions were amplified from genomic DNA by means of the immunoSEQ Assay, a bias-controlled multiplex PCR. The study's own analysis went as follows. The number of nucleated cells in each sample was estimated from the amplification of reference gene primers within the assay. To quantify the absolute abundance of each unique TCRbeta CDR3 rearrangement, sequence reads were collapsed and filtered. For each sample, productive Simpson clonality was calculated by taking the square root of Simpson's diversity index across productive rearrangements. TCRdb re-hosts the immuneACCESS table, in-frame sequences only. Its copies lack some clones; in the studies checked, an unresolved V gene accounts for under half of them, and the cause for the rest is not known. That table gives V, J and clone size, and the DNA gave D and trimming. This sample has a few hundred thousand clones in its table, and roughly 87% of those were observed once. The ten top clones hold 2% to 3% of the sample.

The paper's findings and limits, for the study overall: The amount of clinical and demographic metadata varied by source and participant and was provided uncurated.

The V and J genes are TRBV6-4 and TRBJ2-3; 8 central nucleotides agree with TRBD1. The source is a man aged 18 to 29 with active or convalescent COVID-19. The sample was peripheral blood. Read as DNA, the sequence is TGTGCCAGCAGTGACCTCCCAGGGGGCTTGGGCACAGATACGCAGTATTTT. This translates into CASSDLPGGLGTDTQYF.